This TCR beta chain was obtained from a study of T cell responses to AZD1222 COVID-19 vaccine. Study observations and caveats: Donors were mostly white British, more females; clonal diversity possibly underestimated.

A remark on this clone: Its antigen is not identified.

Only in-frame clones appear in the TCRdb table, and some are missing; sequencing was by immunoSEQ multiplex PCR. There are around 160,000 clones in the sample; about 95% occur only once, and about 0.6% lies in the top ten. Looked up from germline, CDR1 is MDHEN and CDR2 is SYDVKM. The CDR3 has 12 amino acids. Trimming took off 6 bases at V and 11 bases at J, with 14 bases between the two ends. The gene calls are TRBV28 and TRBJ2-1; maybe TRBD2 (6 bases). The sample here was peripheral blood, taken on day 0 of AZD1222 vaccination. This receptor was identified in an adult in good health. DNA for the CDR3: TGTGCCAGCAGCGGACTAAGTACCAAGCAGTTCTTC. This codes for CASSGLSTKQFF.